The rows below give T cell receptor beta chains drawn from one sample of a study of blood T cells in healthy people across ages. A single record per CDR3 protein comes from TCRdb applying MiXCR to the 5' RACE reads. The table records hundreds of thousands of distinct CDR3 sequences, 22% of them present only once. The source material was blood. The receptors derive from a man aged 65 to 85 in good health. CDR3s include the opening cysteine and the closing phenylalanine or tryptophan. D genes are given only for firm matches. A clone size is listed for some rows: how often the clone was seen (once, few, many), or a class if it is expanded.

D gene: -
clone size: few
V gene: TRBV20-1
J gene: TRBJ2-3
CDR3 protein: CSARWPGRDTQYF
CDR3 DNA: TGCAGTGCTAGGTGGCCCGGGAGAGATACGCAGTATTTT

D gene: -
clone size: -
V gene: TRBV12-3/TRBV12-4
J gene: TRBJ1-2
CDR3 protein: CASSLAQGWGYTF
CDR3 DNA: TGTGCCAGCAGTTTAGCTCAGGGCTGGGGCTACACCTTC

D gene: -
clone size: few
V gene: TRBV29-1
J gene: TRBJ2-3
CDR3 protein: CSVDRRGGQTTDTQYF
CDR3 DNA: TGCAGCGTTGACCGCCGAGGGGGTCAGACCACAGATACGCAGTATTTT

D gene: TRBD2
clone size: -
V gene: TRBV6-5
J gene: TRBJ2-1
CDR3 protein: CASSPYFEAGHEQFF
CDR3 DNA: TGTGCCAGCAGCCCCTACTTCGAAGCGGGGCATGAGCAGTTCTTC

D gene: TRBD2
clone size: -
V gene: TRBV12-3/TRBV12-4
J gene: TRBJ2-1
CDR3 protein: CASTTTSGGTEDNEQFF
CDR3 DNA: TGTGCCAGCACCACGACTAGCGGGGGTACGGAGGACAATGAGCAGTTCTTC

D gene: TRBD2
clone size: -
V gene: TRBV10-2
J gene: TRBJ2-1
CDR3 protein: CASSGPGGGSEQFF
CDR3 DNA: TGCGCCAGCAGTGGTCCGGGAGGGGGAAGTGAGCAGTTCTTC

D gene: TRBD1
clone size: -
V gene: TRBV4-1
J gene: TRBJ2-7
CDR3 protein: CASSQAGPGQEDYEQYF
CDR3 DNA: TGCGCCAGCAGCCAAGCTGGACCGGGACAGGAGGACTACGAGCAGTACTTC

D gene: -
clone size: -
V gene: TRBV5-1
J gene: TRBJ1-2
CDR3 protein: CASSADSNGYTF
CDR3 DNA: TGCGCCAGCAGCGCGGACAGCAATGGCTACACCTTC

D gene: -
clone size: many
V gene: TRBV10-3
J gene: TRBJ1-5
CDR3 protein: CAISESTRQPQHF
CDR3 DNA: TGTGCCATCAGTGAGTCGACCCGCCAGCCCCAGCATTTT

D gene: -
clone size: -
V gene: TRBV29-1
J gene: TRBJ2-5
CDR3 protein: CSLGHLQETQYF
CDR3 DNA: TGCAGCCTTGGACATTTGCAAGAGACCCAGTACTTC

D gene: TRBD2
clone size: -
V gene: TRBV6-4
J gene: TRBJ2-1
CDR3 protein: CASKGSQAGGEQFF
CDR3 DNA: TGTGCCAGCAAAGGGTCTCAAGCGGGAGGCGAGCAGTTCTTC

D gene: -
clone size: many
V gene: TRBV29-1
J gene: TRBJ2-1
CDR3 protein: CSVGGGGNEQFF
CDR3 DNA: TGCAGCGTTGGGGGAGGGGGCAATGAGCAGTTCTTC

D gene: -
clone size: few
V gene: TRBV3-1
J gene: TRBJ1-4
CDR3 protein: CASSFTGTNEKLFF
CDR3 DNA: TGTGCCAGCAGCTTTACAGGGACTAATGAAAAACTGTTTTTT

D gene: -
clone size: few
V gene: TRBV3-1
J gene: TRBJ2-3
CDR3 protein: CASSQDSRTPFVGDTQYF
CDR3 DNA: TGTGCCAGCAGCCAAGACTCCAGAACACCGTTTGTCGGAGATACGCAGTATTTT

D gene: -
clone size: -
V gene: TRBV21-1
J gene: TRBJ2-7
CDR3 protein: CASSTPSPGQASTYEQYF
CDR3 DNA: TGTGCCAGCAGCACTCCTTCTCCGGGACAGGCATCAACCTACGAGCAGTACTTC

D gene: -
clone size: many
V gene: TRBV6-5
J gene: TRBJ2-3
CDR3 protein: CASSYSETDTQYF
CDR3 DNA: TGTGCCAGCAGTTACTCGGAGACAGATACGCAGTATTTT

D gene: -
clone size: -
V gene: TRBV20-1
J gene: TRBJ2-2
CDR3 protein: CSARASLTRGRTGELFF
CDR3 DNA: TGCAGTGCTAGAGCGTCTCTTACGAGGGGTCGGACCGGGGAGCTGTTTTTT

D gene: -
clone size: many
V gene: TRBV7-9
J gene: TRBJ1-1
CDR3 protein: CASSSPWAENTEAFF
CDR3 DNA: TGTGCCAGCAGCTCCCCGTGGGCCGAGAACACTGAAGCTTTCTTT